This TCR beta chain was captured in a study of T cells in Graves' hyperthyroidism and ophthalmopathy. CDR3 length: 14 residues. The V gene lost 8 bases and the J gene lost 0 bases, with 14 bases spanning the gap. Germline CDR1 WSHSY, CDR2 SAAADI. TCR beta CDR3 regions were amplified from RNA transcripts. TCR CDR3 underwent first-round RT-PCR with the HTBI primer set. TCRdb reprocessed the multiplex PCR reads via MiXCR and lists one record per CDR3 protein. The data show 450,000 to 700,000 distinct CDR3 sequences, just over 45% seen once. The J gene is TRBJ2-7, the V gene TRBV10-2; D is possibly TRBD1 or TRBD2 (5 bases each). The clonotype comes from an adult woman with Graves' disease, either hyperthyroidism or ophthalmopathy (not recorded which). Sequences were obtained from peripheral blood or thyroid tissue (not recorded which). DNA of the CDR3: TGCGCCAGCCAGGGACCCCCGAGCTCCTACGAGCAGTACTTC. It translates to CASQGPPSSYEQYF.